Listed below are T cell receptor beta chains from one sample, sequenced in a study of shared clonotypes between healthy human individuals. Here immunoSEQ multiplex PCR was the method, and the copy in TCRdb shows in-frame clones only, minus some. This table has 2 million to 2.5 million clones, roughly 95% appearing once. The sample consisted of naive CD4+ T cells sorted from blood. The receptor source for this set is a man aged 18 to 29 in good health. CDR3s include the opening cysteine and the closing phenylalanine or tryptophan. The D gene is left open where the match is weak. Clone size is not always given. Where it is, it says once, few, many or a class for expanded clones.

d_gene,abundance,j_gene,v_gene,CDR3aa,CDR3nt
TRBD2,.,TRBJ2-2,TRBV4-3,CASREAGGTGELFF,TGCGCCAGCAGGGAAGCGGGGGGGACCGGGGAGCTGTTTTTT
.,once,TRBJ1-1,TRBV10-3,CAITSGENTEAFF,TGTGCCATCACTTCAGGGGAGAACACTGAAGCTTTCTTT
TRBD1,.,TRBJ1-2,TRBV27,CASSKGTGGKDYGYTF,TGTGCCAGCAGTAAAGGGACAGGGGGGAAAGACTATGGCTACACCTTC
.,.,TRBJ2-3,TRBV20-1,CSLGTDTQYF,TGCAGCCTTGGCACAGATACGCAGTATTTT
TRBD2,.,TRBJ2-1,TRBV5-1,CASSLLAGSTYNEQFF,TGCGCCAGCAGCTTACTAGCGGGGTCGACCTACAATGAGCAGTTCTTC
.,.,TRBJ2-5,TRBV6-1,CASSEVGLLRGAQYF,TGTGCCAGCAGTGAAGTAGGGCTACTACGAGGGGCCCAGTACTTC
TRBD1,few,TRBJ2-7,TRBV18,CASSPRERGLDEQYF,TGTGCCAGCTCACCACGGGAAAGGGGGCTGGACGAGCAGTACTTC
.,.,TRBJ1-2,TRBV13,CASSLGRRGGYTF,TGTGCCAGCAGCTTAGGCCGGAGGGGCGGCTACACCTTC
.,.,TRBJ1-1,TRBV7-9,CASSLGQMAAFF,TGTGCCAGCAGCTTAGGTCAGATGGCGGCTTTCTTT
.,.,TRBJ2-7,TRBV11-3,CASSLAVDVAYEQYF,TGTGCCAGCAGCTTAGCAGTCGACGTAGCCTACGAGCAGTACTTC
TRBD2,once,TRBJ2-2,TRBV9,CASSGGLAGTGELFF,TGTGCCAGCAGCGGGGGACTAGCGGGCACCGGGGAGCTGTTTTTT
.,.,TRBJ2-3,TRBV6-1,CATRRGGGGDTQYF,TGTGCCACCCGCCGGGGAGGGGGTGGAGATACGCAGTATTTT
.,few,TRBJ1-6,TRBV18,CASSPQSGSPLHF,TGTGCCAGCTCACCACAGAGTGGTTCACCCCTCCACTTT